The sequence of this TCR beta chain was determined in a study of blood T cell repertoires in COVID-19 (dated by TCRdb to about 2020). Regarding the research as a whole: The collaborator samples originated in the United States, Italy and Spain and spanned the acute and convalescent phases of COVID-19. The prospective study material was composed of cDNA or gDNA derived from T cells, B-cell-depleted T cells, or PBMCs. Subjects who had been exposed to COVID-19, were actively infected with it, or had recovered from it provided the deeply sampled blood TCRbeta repertoires that made up the dataset. The repertoires were released in a freely available public database intended as a resource for research on the immune response to SARS-CoV-2. The samples were drawn from two sources: the first 160 participants of the ongoing ImmuneRACE study, and 1,200 or so subjects contributed by 6 global collaborators. Nearly every sample came with metadata listing a de-identified subject ID, COVID-19 status, age in years and sex. HLA class I and class II types, where available, came from metadata supplied by the sample provider rather than from assay-based typing. What the research found in general, with its limitations: The amount of clinical and demographic metadata varied by source and participant and was provided uncurated.

About this clone: The target of this receptor is not known. Per-base quality was not reported, and no clone a single base away is much larger than it.

One collaborating source in Seattle enrolled patients while the patients were actively infected and followed the patients over time throughout the course of disease. The collaborating institutions used their own protocols to collect whole blood in K2EDTA tubes. Collaborator samples were shipped for TCRbeta analysis as frozen whole blood, isolated PBMCs, or DNA extracted from either sample type. Relative to germline, V is 4 bases shorter and J is 1 base shorter, with 17 bases between their ends. The CDR3 has 16 amino acids, counting the end cysteine and phenylalanine. The sequence is cut down to CDR3 DNA, 48 bases in frame from base 1. CDR1 SGHTS and CDR2 YDEGEE are derived from the germline V gene. The immunoSEQ Assay, a bias-controlled multiplex PCR, was used to amplify TCRbeta CDR3 regions from genomic DNA. On the study's bioinformatics: Nucleated cell counts per sample were estimated from amplification of reference gene primers within the assay. To quantify the absolute abundance of each unique TCRbeta CDR3 rearrangement, sequence reads were collapsed and filtered. For each sample, productive Simpson clonality was calculated as the square root of Simpson's diversity index across productive rearrangements. The clones in this table, taken by TCRdb from immuneACCESS, are in-frame only. Not every clone is retained; where verified, under half of the shortfall comes from an unresolved V gene, and the cause of the rest is unknown. The DNA gave D and trimming, while V, J and clone size come from that table. The sample table shows 150,000 to 180,000 clones, and 85% are seen once. The top ten hold roughly 8.3% of the sample.

The receptor's source is a woman between 55 and 75 years old with COVID-19, enrolled during active disease. The rearranged segments are TRBV5-8 and TRBJ1-1, with the D gene call left open. The sequenced sample was peripheral blood. The CDR3 protein is CASSPRGGLENTEAFF. Here is the DNA: TGTGCCAGCAGCCCGAGAGGAGGGCTCGAGAACACTGAAGCTTTCTTT.